This T cell receptor (beta chain) originates from a study of T cell repertoires in cytomegalovirus infection. Study background: TCR beta signatures that were public indicated CMV infection and matching HLA type. Study-wide results and caveats: HLA-C-restricted CMV-specific TCR beta clonotypes prevailed in the ex vivo response. Cumulative public TCR beta family frequency identified carriers of CMV plus the relevant HLA.

A single record per CDR3 protein comes from TCRdb applying MiXCR to the reads. Of a few hundred thousand distinct CDR3 sequences in the sample, roughly 15% were seen once. This clonotype was detected only a few times. The antigen is unknown. The CDR3 is 16 amino acids. Trimming removed 6 bases from V and 0 bases from J; junction bases left unmatched: 6. Germline V gene sequence: CDR1 SQVTM, CDR2 ANQGSEA. The rearrangement uses TRBV29-1 and TRBJ2-7; 15 bases align to TRBD2. The sequencing sample was made of PBMCs. The sequence came from a human donor in good health (CMV status not recorded). Some clones in this sample may be carry-over from other donors' samples. The CDR3, as DNA: TGCAGCGTCACGGGACTAGCGGGGGGCCGCTCCTACGAGCAGTACTTC. Protein sequence: CSVTGLAGGRSYEQYF.